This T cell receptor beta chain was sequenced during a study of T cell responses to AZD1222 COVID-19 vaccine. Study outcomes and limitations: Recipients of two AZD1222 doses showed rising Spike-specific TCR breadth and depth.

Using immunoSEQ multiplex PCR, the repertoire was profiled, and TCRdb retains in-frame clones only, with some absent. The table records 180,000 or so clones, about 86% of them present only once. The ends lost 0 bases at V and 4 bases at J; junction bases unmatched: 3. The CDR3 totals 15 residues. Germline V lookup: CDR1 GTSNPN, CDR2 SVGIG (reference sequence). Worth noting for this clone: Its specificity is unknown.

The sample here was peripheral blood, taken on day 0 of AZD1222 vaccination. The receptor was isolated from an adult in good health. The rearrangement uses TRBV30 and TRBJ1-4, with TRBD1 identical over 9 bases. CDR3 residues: CAWSVPGQGNEKLFF. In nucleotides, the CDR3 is TGTGCCTGGAGTGTACCGGGACAGGGTAATGAAAAACTGTTTTTT.